Below, 23 T cell receptor beta chains from the same sample are listed, as sequenced in a study of T cells after yellow fever vaccination (dated by TCRdb to the late 2010s). Library construction relied on 5' RACE. TCRdb lists the instrument as Illumina HiSeq 2500. TCRdb redid the processing of the public reads, applying fastp at Q25 and MiXCR, and retained in-frame beta chains. Every entry covers one CDR3 protein and lists the most common genes and DNA from its rows. Recorded for this sample are hundreds of thousands of distinct CDR3 sequences; over 9% of them occurred a single time. Around 14% of the sample goes to the ten largest clones. Explained via the paper, the treatment or condition label denotes: live attenuated yellow fever vaccine strain. Specimen: PBMCs, collected on the day of the yellow fever booster vaccination. These receptor sequences come from a man aged 30-40 years who received the YFV17D yellow fever vaccine.

The chain recombines TRBV29-1 with TRBJ2-7; TRBD2 aligns across 13 bases. CDR3 length: 16 amino acids. The V gene end was trimmed by 3 bases and the J gene end by 6 bases; junction bases not matched to a gene: 11. Germline CDR1 SQVTM, CDR2 ANQGSEA. This CDR3 is CSVDKLAGGPEGEQYF. Written as DNA, the CDR3 is TGCAGCGTTGACAAACTAGCGGGAGGGCCCGAAGGCGAGCAGTACTTC.

The table lists this clonotype with a few counts. The chain combines TRBV3-1 with TRBJ2-2; D is undetermined. Germline-derived CDR1 and CDR2 are LGHDT and YNNKEL (reference sequence). Trimming left V 3 bases short and J 4 bases short, with 12 bases between. This CDR3 has 15 amino acids. CDR3 DNA: TGTGCCAGCAGCCAGGTCTTCTCTGCCACCGGGGAGCTGTTTTTT. As protein: CASSQVFSATGELFF.

The V call is TRBV29-1, the J call TRBJ2-6, with D perhaps being TRBD1 or TRBD2 (5 bases each). The V end was cut by 7 bases, the J end by 4 bases, with 20 bases between. The CDR3 extends over 16 amino acids. Germline V lookup: CDR1 SQVTM, CDR2 ANQGSEA. Here the CDR3 reads CSATGAGSTGANVLTF. DNA of the CDR3: TGCAGCGCCACCGGGGCAGGTTCGACAGGGGCCAACGTCCTGACTTTC.

The chain couples TRBV20-1 to TRBJ2-3, with D unresolved. Looked up from germline, CDR1 is DFQATT and CDR2 is SNEGSKA (reference sequence). The CDR3 has 13 residues. Trimming pared 3 bases from V and 2 bases from J, leaving 9 bases between. CDR3 coding DNA: TGCAGTGCTAGGGGCCCTGACACAGATACGCAGTATTTT. It is translated as CSARGPDTDTQYF.

In this sample, this clonotype turned up many times. The chain uses TRBV19 and TRBJ2-2; 10 bases are a match to TRBD1. Losses at the gene ends were 11 bases for V and 5 bases for J; bases not matched to a gene: 11. The V gene's germline CDR1 is LNHDA and CDR2 SQIVND (reference sequence). The CDR3 loop spans 15 amino acids. The CDR3 spells CAGNTPGQGTGELFF. The CDR3 DNA follows: TGTGCCGGAAACACCCCGGGACAGGGGACCGGGGAGCTGTTTTTT.

This clonotype was counted only a few times. Written as DNA, the CDR3 is TGTGCCAGCTCACCACCTAGCGGGAGGGCCTCCTACGAGCAGTACTTC. This codes for CASSPPSGRASYEQYF. This chain connects TRBV18 to TRBJ2-7; 11 bases are a match to TRBD2. This CDR3 has 16 residues. Germline V gives CDR1 KGHSH, CDR2 LQKENI. With V trimmed by 0 bases and J by 0 bases, 1 base remained unmatched. Combining the CDR3 with reference TRBV18 and TRBJ2-7 gives the whole variable domain NAGVMQNPRHLVRRRGQEARLRCSPMKGHSHVYWYRQLPEEGLKFMVYLQKENIIDESGMPKERFSAEFPKEGPSILRIQQVVRGDSAAYFCASSPPSGRASYEQYFGPGTRLTVT.

Only a few counts were recorded for this clonotype. This chain links TRBV13 with TRBJ2-3; 8 nucleotides align to TRBD2. From germline, CDR1 is PRHDT and CDR2 FYEKMQ (reference sequence). V lost 2 bases to trimming and J lost 8 bases; unmatched junction nucleotides: 9. The CDR3 extends over 15 amino acids. CDR3 sequence (DNA): TGTGCCAGCAGCTTATTCATGTCCCGGGAGGGTACGCAGTATTTT. Its protein product is CASSLFMSREGTQYF.

The rearrangement links TRBV29-1 to TRBJ2-5, with TRBD2 matching 8 bases. The CDR3 spans 12 residues. Germline CDR1 SQVTM, CDR2 ANQGSEA. Trimming cost V 8 bases and J 3 bases; bases outside gene matches: 5. CDR3 nucleotide sequence: TGCAGCTCCCTGGGACTAGAAGAGACCCAGTACTTC. Translating it yields CSSLGLEETQYF.

The chain recombines TRBV6-1 with TRBJ2-7; 8 bases line up with TRBD2. After removal of 10 bases from V and 4 bases from J, the junction contained 12 bases not matched to a gene. There are 14 residues in the CDR3. Germline CDR1 is MNHNS and CDR2 is SASEGT. The CDR3 region is CATLASGSLYEQYF. The CDR3 DNA reads as TGTGCCACCCTGGCAAGCGGGAGTTTGTACGAGCAGTACTTC.

V and J are TRBV7-9 and TRBJ2-7; D unresolved. This CDR3 has 14 amino acids. V was shortened by 5 bases and J by 1 base, with 12 bases between the two germline ends. Germline assignment: CDR1 SEHNR and CDR2 FQNEAQ (reference sequence). The CDR3 sequence is CASSPDTSSYEQYF. In nucleotides, the CDR3 is TGTGCCAGCAGCCCCGACACTTCTTCCTACGAGCAGTACTTC. Based on the CDR3 plus reference TRBV7-9 and TRBJ2-7, the full variable domain is DTGVSQNPRHKITKRGQNVTFRCDPISEHNRLYWYRQTLGQGPEFLTYFQNEAQLEKSRLLSDRFSAERPKGSFSTLEIQRTEQGDSAMYLCASSPDTSSYEQYFGPGTRLTVT.

The chain joins TRBV18 to TRBJ2-2; D unresolved. Germline values: CDR1 KGHSH, CDR2 LQKENI. The CDR3 sequence is 16 residues long. V lost 2 bases and J lost 0, with 10 bases in between. The CDR3: CASSPFTISNTGELFF. Written as DNA, the CDR3 is TGTGCCAGCTCACCATTTACAATCTCGAACACCGGGGAGCTGTTTTTT.

The chain couples TRBV18 to TRBJ2-3; D gene unclear. CDR3 size: 13 residues. Trimming took off 5 bases at V and 4 bases at J, with 10 bases between the two ends. Germline CDR1 KGHSH, CDR2 LQKENI. This chain's CDR3 is CASSGASPDTQYF. DNA of the CDR3: TGTGCCAGCTCAGGAGCGTCGCCAGATACGCAGTATTTT.

V is TRBV11-2 and J is TRBJ2-1; D is ambiguous. Germline-derived CDR1 and CDR2 are SGHAT and FQNNGV. Trimming removed 0 bases from V and 9 bases from J, with 12 bases in between. The CDR3 is made up of 14 amino acids. CDR3 in DNA: TGTGCCAGCAGCTTAGATTGGCTTCCTAGTGAGCAGTTCTTC. Encoded protein: CASSLDWLPSEQFF.

As for this clonotype: Its ends do not fully match the called genes, so a read error is possible. This chain joins TRBV19 and TRBJ2-1; TRBD1 might be the D (5 bases). The CDR3 covers 16 residues. CDR1 is LNHDA and CDR2 is SQIVND in the germline V gene (reference sequence). For the CDR3, the DNA is TGTGCCAGTAGTACAGTACCCGACAGCTCCCACAATGAGCAGTTCTTC. Its translation: CASSTVPDSSHNEQFF.

The DNA of the CDR3 is TGTGCCAGCCACCTAGCGGGAGTAGGAGATACGCAGTATTTT. Translated: CASHLAGVGDTQYF. This rearrangement joins TRBV6-2 or TRBV6-3 to TRBJ2-3; 10 nucleotides align to TRBD2. Germline CDR1 and CDR2: MNHEY and SVGEGT. This CDR3 has 14 residues. V shed 8 bases, J shed 5 bases, and the junction held 7 bases outside the gene matches.

This clonotype was recorded many times. The gene calls are TRBV5-1 and TRBJ2-7; TRBD2 agrees at 9 bases. Germline-derived CDR1 and CDR2 are SGHRS and YFSETQ. CDR3 length: 15 residues. V gave up 2 bases and J gave up 5 bases; unmatched junction bases: 8. As DNA, the CDR3 is TGCGCCAGCAGCTTAGGGACTAGCCAAGAACACGAGCAGTACTTC. Its protein is CASSLGTSQEHEQYF.

This clonotype has a handful of counts. The V gene is TRBV12-3 or TRBV12-4, the J gene TRBJ1-6; the D is unclear. The CDR3 totals 14 residues. Trimming pared 6 bases from V and 3 bases from J, leaving 9 bases between. The CDR3 here is CASSQMVYNSPLHF. In nucleotides, the CDR3 is TGTGCCAGCAGCCAAATGGTCTATAATTCACCCCTCCACTTT.

This clonotype was picked up a small number of times. The V call is TRBV20-1, the J call TRBJ2-7; no clear D. The CDR3 runs 12 residues. The V end lost 5 bases, the J end lost 8 bases, and 16 bases lay between the germline ends. The germline CDR1 and CDR2 sequences are DFQATT and SNEGSKA (reference sequence). The CDR3: CSAPRSESKQYF. DNA for the CDR3: TGCAGTGCTCCCCGGTCCGAGTCGAAGCAGTACTTC.

This clonotype occurred a few times. The chain is built from TRBV29-1 and TRBJ2-1; D unresolved. The CDR3 spans 13 residues. Trimming took off 1 base at V and 0 bases at J, with 4 bases between the two ends. Per the germline V gene, CDR1 is SQVTM and CDR2 is ANQGSEA. CDR3 protein: CSVEGASYNEQFF. The CDR3 DNA reads as TGCAGCGTTGAAGGAGCCTCCTACAATGAGCAGTTCTTC.

This chain uses TRBV6-1 with TRBJ2-6; D is uncertain. This CDR3 region has 14 residues. Trimming shortened V by 3 bases and J by 4 bases, and 7 bases separated the two germline ends. Germline-derived CDR1 and CDR2 are MNHNS and SASEGT. The CDR3 coding sequence is TGTGCCAGCAGTGAGAGGTTCGGGGCCAACGTCCTGACTTTC. Amino acids: CASSERFGANVLTF.

This clonotype was seen a few times. V is TRBV7-9 and J is TRBJ2-3; tentatively, D is TRBD1 (6 bases). Trimming took off 0 bases at V and 5 bases at J, with 12 bases between the two ends. The germline V gene encodes CDR1 SEHNR and CDR2 FQNEAQ (reference sequence). The CDR3 totals 15 residues. As DNA, the CDR3 is TGTGCCAGCAGCTTAGCGTTCAGGGGCCGAGATACGCAGTATTTT. Translation gives CASSLAFRGRDTQYF.

J is TRBJ2-7 and V is TRBV27; 7 nucleotides line up with TRBD1. The CDR3 extends over 14 amino acids. Germline CDR1 and CDR2: MNHEY and SMNVEV (reference sequence). The V segment lost 6 bases and the J segment 4 bases; nucleotides outside the gene matches: 9. DNA for the CDR3: TGTGCCAGCAGACCGGGACAGAGTCAATACGAGCAGTACTTC. It translates to CASRPGQSQYEQYF.

This sequence joins TRBV30 and TRBJ2-5; a weak D match, TRBD2 (5 bases). Between the trimmed V and J ends, which lost 2 bases and 5 bases, there was a span of 9 bases. This CDR3 is 12 amino acids long. The germline V gene encodes CDR1 GTSNPN and CDR2 SVGIG (reference sequence). The CDR3 is CAWSPSSETQYF. CDR3 bases: TGTGCCTGGAGTCCTAGCAGTGAGACCCAGTACTTC.